These 7 T cell receptor beta chains came from one sample sequenced in a study of blood T cells in healthy people across ages. A J-beta primer mix and a sample-barcoded 5' primer were used in a second PCR of roughly 6 to 11 cycles. TCRdb redid the calling of the 5' RACE reads with MiXCR, one entry per CDR3 protein. The sample shows more than 1,400,000 distinct CDR3 sequences, roughly 40% of them seen only once. Sequencing used blood. These receptors were obtained from a woman between 18 and 29 years old in good health.

This chain uses TRBV28 with TRBJ1-5; D gene ambiguous. CDR3 size: 15 residues. CDR1 MDHEN and CDR2 SYDVKM come from the germline V gene. V lost 3 bases and J 5 bases, leaving 14 bases between the germline ends. In DNA form, the CDR3 reads TGTGCCAGCAGTTTCGGGCAGCTTGTTGATCAGCCCCAGCATTTT. It specifies CASSFGQLVDQPQHF. Together with reference TRBV28 and TRBJ1-5, the CDR3 gives the full variable domain: DVKVTQSSRYLVKRTGEKVFLECVQDMDHENMFWYRQDPGLGLRLIYFSYDVKMKEKGDIPEGYSVSREKKERFSLILESASTNQTSMYLCASSFGQLVDQPQHFGDGTRLSIL.

This clonotype appeared many times. The rearrangement links TRBV18 to TRBJ2-6, with D maybe TRBD1 (6 bases). CDR1 is KGHSH and CDR2 is LQKENI in the germline V gene. The CDR3 extends over 16 amino acids. With 10 bases removed from V and 1 base from J, the gap between germline ends came to 17 bases. This chain's CDR3 is CATLPRGISGANVLTF. CDR3 nucleotides: TGTGCCACCCTACCAAGGGGGATATCTGGGGCCAACGTCCTGACTTTC.

Regarding this clonotype: Germline is not matched at one junction end, which may reflect a read error. This chain uses TRBV28 with TRBJ1-2; 9 bases map to TRBD1. This CDR3 has 13 amino acids. Looked up from germline, CDR1 is MDHEN and CDR2 is SYDVKM. The CDR3 DNA reads TGTGCCAGCAACGCGGGACAGGGCTATGACTACACCTTC. It yields the protein CASNAGQGYDYTF.

A few counts support this clonotype. The chain combines TRBV28 with TRBJ2-7; D is ambiguous. CDR1 and CDR2 (germline): MDHEN, SYDVKM. The CDR3 totals 15 residues. V was trimmed by 3 bases and J by 3 bases, leaving 15 bases between them. CDR3 sequence: CASSFRASNSYEQYF. The CDR3 DNA follows: TGTGCCAGCAGTTTCCGGGCCAGTAATAGCTACGAGCAGTACTTC.

With respect to this clonotype: An end of the junction does not agree with germline; a read error may underlie this. The CDR3 DNA is TGCGCCGGCAGCCTAGAGGCGGGAGGGGCCAAAGAGACCCAGTACTTC. It translates to CAGSLEAGGAKETQYF. The chain links TRBV4-1 to TRBJ2-5; 9 bases align to TRBD2. This CDR3 spans 16 amino acids. CDR1 is MGHRA and CDR2 is YSYEKL in the germline V gene.

This chain joins TRBV5-1 and TRBJ1-1; D might be TRBD1 (6 bases). Germline assignment: CDR1 SGHRS and CDR2 YFSETQ. The V and J ends lost 4 bases and 1 base respectively, with 11 bases between them. The CDR3 is 14 amino acids. The CDR3, as DNA: TGCGCCAGCAGCGACGGACAGCCGAACACTGAAGCTTTCTTT. Its translation is CASSDGQPNTEAFF.

The rearrangement uses TRBV3-1 and TRBJ2-3; D is ambiguous. The CDR3 runs to 16 residues. Germline CDR1 reads LGHDT; CDR2 reads YNNKEL (reference sequence). The germline V and J ends were trimmed by 1 base and 1 base, with 12 bases remaining between them. This CDR3 is CASSQVRDWGTDTQYF. The CDR3 nucleotides read TGTGCCAGCAGCCAAGTTAGGGATTGGGGCACAGATACGCAGTATTTT.